One and the same sample provided the 5 T cell receptor beta chains below, sequenced in a study of CD8+ T cells in alopecia areata. Extraction of RNA preceded its reverse transcription into cDNA, which served as the sequencing template. The protocol was immunoSEQ multiplex PCR, while the TCRdb copy is restricted to in-frame clones and leaves out a portion. This repertoire shows roughly 180,000 clones, around 60% found once; its top ten account for around 3.2%. Treatment denoted: oral pan-JAK inhibitor, 5-10 mg twice daily. The input for sequencing was CD4+ T cells sorted from blood, taken at week 4, from a patient treated with tofacitinib. The receptors shown here come from a human donor with alopecia areata.

V and J are TRBV5-4 and TRBJ1-1; D gene uncertain. V lost 1 base to trimming and J lost 4 bases, with 8 bases between them. This CDR3 spans 13 amino acids. Germline V gene lookup returns CDR1 SGHNT and CDR2 YYREEE (reference sequence). The chain's CDR3 is CASSLLEGTEAFF. The CDR3 bases are TGTGCCAGCAGCTTGCTGGAGGGCACTGAAGCTTTCTTT.

The V gene is TRBV9, the J gene TRBJ2-2, with D possibly being TRBD1 (8 bases). The length of the CDR3 is 15 residues. Per the germline V gene, CDR1 is SGDLS and CDR2 is YYNGEE. Trimming took off 8 bases at V and 4 bases at J, with 18 bases between the two ends. CDR3 region: CASGGQGGITGELFF. The CDR3, as DNA: TGTGCCAGTGGCGGACAGGGAGGGATCACCGGGGAGCTGTTTTTT.

J is TRBJ2-3 and V is TRBV27; weak D call: TRBD1 (6 bases). The CDR3 length is 15 residues. The V gene lost 3 bases and the J gene lost 0 bases, with 10 bases spanning the gap. In germline, CDR1 is MNHEY, CDR2 SMNVEV (reference sequence). Here the CDR3 reads CASSLAGQSTDTQYF. The CDR3 nucleotides are TGTGCCAGCAGTTTGGCCGGACAGAGCACAGATACGCAGTATTTT.

The chain links TRBV30 to TRBJ2-1, with no clear D. V dropped 2 bases and J dropped 4 bases, with 3 bases sitting between them. Germline V gene sequence: CDR1 GTSNPN, CDR2 SVGIG (reference sequence). The CDR3 contains 11 residues. CDR3 residues: CAWSPYNEQFF. The CDR3, as DNA: TGTGCCTGGAGTCCTTACAATGAGCAGTTCTTC. The variable domain in full, with the rest retrieved from reference TRBV30 and TRBJ2-1, is SQTIHQWPATLVQPVGSPLSLECTVEGTSNPNLYWYRQAAGRGLQLLFYSVGIGQISSEVPQNLSASRPQDRQFILSSKKLLLSDSGFYLCAWSPYNEQFFGPGTRLTVL.

V is TRBV5-1 and J is TRBJ2-7; D is unclear. V was clipped by 5 bases and J by 0 bases, with 15 bases between them. The germline gives CDR1 SGHRS, CDR2 YFSETQ. The length of the CDR3 is 15 residues. The CDR3 sequence: CASRPDVAPSYEQYF. Here the CDR3 DNA reads TGCGCCAGCAGACCAGACGTGGCCCCCTCCTACGAGCAGTACTTC.